The sequence of this T cell receptor beta chain was determined in a study of T-cell reconstitution after alpha-beta-depleted transplantation in children. The TCRbeta library was prepared with unique molecular identifiers. TCRdb reanalysed the PCR reads using MiXCR and keeps one entry per CDR3 protein. The sample records 200,000 to 300,000 distinct CDR3 sequences, about 11% being singletons. At least ten counts were recorded for this clonotype. CDR3 size: 12 residues. Germline V gene lookup returns CDR1 MNHNY and CDR2 SVGAGI (reference sequence). Trimming took 6 bases from V and 1 from J, leaving 7 bases between them.

This TCR derives from a human donor who donated a stem cell graft to a child with acute lymphoblastic leukemia. The rearrangement joins TRBV6-6 to TRBJ2-7; D unclear. The sequenced sample was PBMCs from the stem cell graft donor, obtained from the stem cell graft. The CDR3 reads CASRSGSYEQYF. Here the CDR3 DNA reads TGTGCCAGCAGGTCCGGGTCCTACGAGCAGTACTTC.